These 22 T cell receptor beta chains share one sample of origin, sequenced in a study of T cells in Graves' hyperthyroidism and ophthalmopathy. The TCR beta CDR3 regions underwent amplification using RNA transcripts as the source. The primer set for the first-round RT-PCR of the TCR CDR3 was HTBI. Each CDR3 protein gets one entry after TCRdb re-called the multiplex PCR reads with MiXCR. The sample comprises over 400,000 distinct CDR3 sequences, approximately 15% of which are singletons, and around 14% rests with the top ten. The sequencing sample was made of blood. The receptors derive from a young man with Graves' ophthalmopathy.

The chain employs TRBV18 and TRBJ2-7; TRBD1 is a possible D gene (5 bases). The CDR3 is made up of 14 amino acids. Germline lookup yields CDR1 KGHSH and CDR2 LQKENI. V was cut by 3 bases and J by 2 bases, with 11 bases left in between. This chain's CDR3 is CASSPETGTYEQYF. The CDR3 DNA reads as TGTGCCAGCTCACCGGAAACAGGAACCTACGAGCAGTACTTC.

This clonotype was seen repeatedly, ten times or more. This chain joins TRBV28 and TRBJ1-1; D gene uncertain. Trimming took 5 bases from V and 7 from J, leaving 20 bases between them. The CDR3 has 15 amino acids. Germline CDR1 reads MDHEN; CDR2 reads SYDVKM. The CDR3 region has the DNA TGTGCCAGCAGTAGGCGGGCCAGCACATTGAATGAAGCTTTCTTT. It yields the protein CASSRRASTLNEAFF.

There are many counts of this clonotype. The V gene is TRBV7-9, the J gene TRBJ2-1, with D possibly matching TRBD2 (6 bases). CDR3 size: 14 residues. The germline CDR1 and CDR2 sequences are SEHNR and FQNEAQ (reference sequence). Between the trimmed V and J ends, which lost 7 bases and 2 bases, there was a span of 12 bases. CDR3 in DNA: TGTGCCAGCACCGCGGGACTTCCCTACAATGAGCAGTTCTTC. Its translation: CASTAGLPYNEQFF.

This clonotype was counted at least ten times. The J gene is TRBJ1-1, the V gene TRBV12-3 or TRBV12-4; the D is unclear. The V end lost 1 base, the J end lost 6 bases, and 18 bases lay between the germline ends. CDR3 length: 16 amino acids. CDR3 protein: CASSLGFASWSAEAFF. The CDR3 DNA is TGTGCCAGCAGTTTAGGATTTGCATCCTGGAGCGCTGAAGCTTTCTTT.

This clonotype has at least ten counts. This chain joins TRBV19 and TRBJ1-6, with 8 positions matching TRBD1. Per germline, CDR1 LNHDA and CDR2 SQIVND (reference sequence). CDR3 length: 16 amino acids. V shed 3 bases and J 4 bases; nucleotides not matched to a gene: 5. The CDR3, as DNA: TGTGCCAGTAGTATTGAGAGGACAGGGTATAATTCACCCCTCCACTTT. Its translation is CASSIERTGYNSPLHF.

This clonotype was seen a handful of times. V and J are TRBV15 and TRBJ2-7; TRBD1 agrees at 12 bases. Germline CDR1 and CDR2: LNHNV and YYDKDF (reference sequence). The length of the CDR3 is 15 residues. The junction had 4 bases not matched to a gene; V was cut back by 3 bases and J by 4 bases. CDR3 DNA sequence: TGTGCCACCAGCAGCCCGGGACAGGGGGCTTACGAGCAGTACTTC. Its translation: CATSSPGQGAYEQYF.

The J gene is TRBJ2-5, the V gene TRBV10-1, with 7 bases that match TRBD1. V lost 0 bases to trimming and J lost 4 bases; unmatched junction nucleotides: 5. The CDR3 contains 15 residues. Germline V gene lookup returns CDR1 WNHNN and CDR2 SYGVQD (reference sequence). The CDR3 DNA follows: TGCGCCAGCAGTGAGTCGAGGGGGCTATTAGAGACCCAGTACTTC. As protein: CASSESRGLLETQYF.

Ten or more counts support this clonotype. This chain connects TRBV2 to TRBJ2-7; D call uncertain. The CDR3 is made up of 12 amino acids. Germline CDR1 and CDR2: SNHLY and FYNNEI. Trimming removed 6 bases at V and 1 base at J, with 7 bases between. CDR3 amino acids: CASSTLSYEQYF. CDR3 in DNA: TGTGCCAGCAGCACACTTTCCTACGAGCAGTACTTC.

This clonotype has at least ten counts. The chain uses TRBV12-3 or TRBV12-4 and TRBJ2-4; 7 nucleotides line up with TRBD1. Losses at the gene ends were 5 bases for V and 5 bases for J; bases not matched to a gene: 3. There are 13 residues in the CDR3. The CDR3 region is CASSQGDENIQYF. The CDR3 region has the DNA TGTGCCAGCAGTCAGGGGGACGAAAACATTCAGTACTTC.

There are a few counts of this clonotype. The chain employs TRBV4-1 and TRBJ1-4; D is uncertain. CDR1 and CDR2 from the germline V gene are MGHRA and YSYEKL. The CDR3 contains 15 residues. V was trimmed by 0 bases and J by 6 bases, leaving 11 bases between them. Here the CDR3 reads CASSQELRTDEKLFF. CDR3 coding DNA: TGCGCCAGCAGCCAAGAATTACGGACGGATGAAAAACTGTTTTTT.

In this sample, this clonotype turned up many times. The chain combines TRBV29-1 with TRBJ2-7; 12 bases match TRBD2. CDR1 is SQVTM, CDR2 ANQGSEA, per germline. The length of the CDR3 is 15 residues. Trimming cost V 0 bases and J 3 bases; bases outside gene matches: 3. Written as DNA, the CDR3 is TGCAGCGTTGAAGATCCGACTAGCGGGAGCTACGAGCAGTACTTC. Translating it yields CSVEDPTSGSYEQYF.

This clonotype was counted ten times or more. The chain uses TRBV7-9 and TRBJ2-1; tentative D call: TRBD1 (6 bases). In germline, CDR1 is SEHNR, CDR2 FQNEAQ (reference sequence). The CDR3 runs to 15 residues. The V end was cut by 0 bases, the J end by 5 bases, with 11 bases between. Here the CDR3 reads CASSLALGQNNEQFF. For the CDR3, the DNA is TGTGCCAGCAGCTTAGCGCTTGGACAGAACAATGAGCAGTTCTTC.

This clonotype was seen ten or more times. This chain joins TRBV7-2 and TRBJ2-5; maybe TRBD1 (6 bases). The V end was cut by 0 bases, the J end by 2 bases, with 10 bases between. The CDR3 loop spans 15 amino acids. From germline, CDR1 is SGHTA and CDR2 FQGNSA. The CDR3 coding sequence is TGTGCCAGCAGCTTAGCGGACAGCTGGCAAGAGACCCAGTACTTC. Translated: CASSLADSWQETQYF. Filled out from reference TRBV7-2 and TRBJ2-5, the complete variable domain reads GAGVSQSPSNKVTEKGKDVELRCDPISGHTALYWYRQSLGQGLEFLIYFQGNSAPDKSGLPSDRFSAERTGGSVSTLTIQRTQQEDSAVYLCASSLADSWQETQYFGPGTRLLVL.

This clonotype was detected many times. This chain joins TRBV20-1 and TRBJ2-7; TRBD2 matches at 9 bases. CDR3 length equals 15 residues. V was clipped by 3 bases and J by 6 bases; unmatched bases: 12. In germline, CDR1 is DFQATT, CDR2 SNEGSKA (reference sequence). Here the CDR3 DNA reads TGCAGTGCTAGCCCGGGGGGGGTAGCGGGAGTCGAGCAGTACTTC. As protein: CSASPGGVAGVEQYF.

The sample holds a few counts of this clonotype. This chain uses TRBV6-1 with TRBJ2-7, with 8 bases aligning to TRBD2. The V gene's germline CDR1 is MNHNS and CDR2 SASEGT. This CDR3 has 12 amino acids. V shed 7 bases and J 1 base; nucleotides not matched to a gene: 0. CDR3: CASTSGSYEQYF. Here the CDR3 DNA reads TGTGCCAGCACTAGCGGGTCCTACGAGCAGTACTTC.

The J gene is TRBJ1-2, the V gene TRBV10-2; D is unclear. The V gene lost 5 bases and the J gene lost 6 bases, with 13 bases spanning the gap. This CDR3 spans 13 amino acids. Germline V gene data show CDR1 as WSHSY and CDR2 as SAAADI. The CDR3 is CASSRAPTDGYTF. The CDR3 nucleotides read TGCGCCAGCAGTAGGGCTCCCACGGATGGCTACACCTTC.

Concerning this clonotype itself: A much larger clone differs by one base, so this may be a read error. J is TRBJ1-5 and V is TRBV6-5, with 7 bases identical to TRBD1. The CDR3 sequence is 15 residues long. Losses at the gene ends were 4 bases for V and 3 bases for J; bases not matched to a gene: 6. Looked up from germline, CDR1 is MNHEY and CDR2 is SVGAGI. In nucleotides, the CDR3 is TGTGCCAGCAGTTTTGACAGGGCCGCCAATCAGCCCCAGCATTTT. This codes for CASSFDRAANQPQHF.

This clonotype was seen many times. The J gene is TRBJ2-1, the V gene TRBV5-5; D not certain. Germline CDR1 is SGHKS and CDR2 is YYEKEE (reference sequence). This CDR3 is 14 amino acids long. Trimming left V 0 bases short and J 6 bases short, with 10 bases between. CDR3 sequence reads: CASSLEWGSNEQFF. The CDR3 DNA sequence: TGTGCCAGCAGCTTGGAATGGGGAAGCAATGAGCAGTTCTTC.

This clonotype was seen many times. The chain carries TRBV10-3 and TRBJ2-1, with D perhaps being TRBD1 or TRBD2 (5 bases each). The V gene's germline CDR1 is ENHRY and CDR2 SYGVKD. V gave up 5 bases and J gave up 9 bases, with 17 bases separating them. This CDR3 region has 14 residues. CDR3 nucleotide sequence: TGTGCCATCAGTCCCCTTATGGGGGAAGGTGAGCAGTTCTTC. This gives the protein CAISPLMGEGEQFF.

This clonotype has more than one count but fewer than ten. The V call is TRBV27, the J call TRBJ2-5; D is possibly TRBD1 or TRBD2 (5 bases each). Germline lookup yields CDR1 MNHEY and CDR2 SMNVEV (reference sequence). Trimming stripped 5 bases from V and 4 bases from J, with 11 bases between. The CDR3 consists of 13 residues. The chain's CDR3 is CASSMGPGETQYF. The CDR3 coding sequence is TGTGCCAGCAGTATGGGACCGGGAGAGACCCAGTACTTC.

This clonotype has a count of ten or more. The genes are TRBV7-7 and TRBJ1-1; possible D gene TRBD1, 5 bases. With 1 base removed from V and 8 bases from J, the gap between germline ends came to 11 bases. Looked up from germline, CDR1 is SSHAT and CDR2 is FNYEAQ (reference sequence). CDR3 length equals 13 residues. CDR3 sequence reads: CASSLGGQGEAFF. DNA for the CDR3: TGTGCCAGCAGCTTAGGGGGTCAGGGAGAAGCTTTCTTT.

This clonotype was recorded many times. The chain has TRBV10-3 and TRBJ2-3, with D possibly matching TRBD1 (6 bases). This CDR3 region has 17 residues. The germline V gene encodes CDR1 ENHRY and CDR2 SYGVKD. Trimming pared 2 bases from V and 3 bases from J, leaving 18 bases between. CDR3 protein: CAISEVFEGETTDTQYF. In DNA, the CDR3 is TGTGCCATCAGTGAGGTTTTTGAGGGGGAAACAACAGATACGCAGTATTTT.